Listed below are T cell receptor beta chains from one sample, sequenced in a study of T cell responses to AZD1222 COVID-19 vaccine. This table comes from immunoSEQ multiplex PCR, and its TCRdb copy is limited to in-frame clones, with some not included. The sample has some 180,000 clones; roughly 92% are singletons. Sequencing was performed on peripheral blood, taken on day 0 of AZD1222 vaccination. Receptors originate from an adult in good health. CDR3s include the opening cysteine and the closing phenylalanine or tryptophan.

v_gene,j_gene,CDR3aa
TRBV30,TRBJ1-6,CATHLDRSSYNSPLHF
TRBV3-1/TRBV3-2,TRBJ2-7,CASSQGWGRETYEQYF
TRBV29-1,TRBJ1-2,CSAFQVGGWYGYTF
TRBV19,TRBJ1-1,CASRTHLNTEAFF
TRBV6-5,TRBJ1-2,CASSYRGQNYGYTF
TRBV11-2,TRBJ1-6,CASSLDVGGSPLHF
TRBV11-2,TRBJ1-2,CASSPDRGHGYTF
TRBV5-8,TRBJ1-4,CASSRTGTVYEKLFF
TRBV23-1,TRBJ2-7,CASSQSELMAGARTYEQYF
TRBV29-1,TRBJ2-3,CSVEVQGTDTQYF
TRBV6-1,TRBJ1-1,CASSEPGTEAFF
TRBV6-2/TRBV6-3,TRBJ1-5,CASSDSNQPQHF
TRBV6-5,TRBJ2-5,CAGSRTGFQETQYF
TRBV15,TRBJ1-2,CATSIGTGAYYGYTF
TRBV27,TRBJ2-1,CASSSPGTYNEQFF
TRBV28,TRBJ2-4,CASSLFSSGSKNIQYF
TRBV6-1,TRBJ1-5,CASSDQGGLSNQPQHF
TRBV19,TRBJ1-5,CASSIRGRPQSQHF
TRBV7-3,TRBJ1-2,CASSTSQGYGYTF
TRBV7-9,TRBJ1-2,CASSLEGTGGIYGYTF
TRBV18,TRBJ2-3,CASSPTLDTQYF
TRBV6-6,TRBJ1-6,CASSLGPLLDIYNSPLHF
TRBV2,TRBJ1-4,CASSVGGGNEKLFF
TRBV3-1/TRBV3-2,TRBJ2-7,CASSVGPSRYF
TRBV5-1,TRBJ2-2,CASSLASGGNTGELFF
TRBV6-1,TRBJ2-1,CASSERQGLSGFF
TRBV10-3,TRBJ2-1,CAISGGDNEQFF
TRBV9,TRBJ1-4,CASSLTGTGSEKLFF
TRBV27,TRBJ1-1,CASHTGTGGPMNTEAFF
TRBV12-2,TRBJ1-1,CASRSSRRDRGRTEAFF
TRBV19,TRBJ1-5,CASSKREQGINQPQHF
TRBV30,TRBJ1-2,CAWRRQGSYGYTF
TRBV7-8,TRBJ2-3,CASSLGGARTDTQYF
TRBV4-2,TRBJ1-3,CASARLLSSGNTIYF
TRBV7-9,TRBJ2-2,CASSPEGKGGELFF
TRBV5-1,TRBJ1-1,CASTQNRGRTEAFF
TRBV29-1,TRBJ1-5,CSVWDGSNQPQHF
TRBV29-1,TRBJ1-4,CSVGGGPNEKLFF
TRBV7-9,TRBJ1-5,CASSLEAGRRNQPQHF
TRBV6-5,TRBJ1-2,CASSYDRGGPFYGYTF
TRBV19,TRBJ2-3,CASTTRGFFGDTQYF
TRBV5-4,TRBJ2-1,CASSLDRVVQFF
TRBV10-2,TRBJ2-6,CASRGLQVSSGANVLTF
TRBV5-1,TRBJ2-1,CASSWVASSRDNEQFF
TRBV2,TRBJ1-2,CASPRKPGSPLSRYTF
TRBV5-4,TRBJ1-6,CASSLEGAWSPLHF
TRBV18,TRBJ1-1,CASSPAAGLINTEAFF
TRBV9,TRBJ1-4,CASGWDQTNEKLFF
TRBV5-1,TRBJ2-2,CASSLANLGLPGELFF
TRBV6-2/TRBV6-3,TRBJ2-1,CASSGSGGFEQFF
TRBV5-1,TRBJ2-7,CASSSQGTGTYEQYF